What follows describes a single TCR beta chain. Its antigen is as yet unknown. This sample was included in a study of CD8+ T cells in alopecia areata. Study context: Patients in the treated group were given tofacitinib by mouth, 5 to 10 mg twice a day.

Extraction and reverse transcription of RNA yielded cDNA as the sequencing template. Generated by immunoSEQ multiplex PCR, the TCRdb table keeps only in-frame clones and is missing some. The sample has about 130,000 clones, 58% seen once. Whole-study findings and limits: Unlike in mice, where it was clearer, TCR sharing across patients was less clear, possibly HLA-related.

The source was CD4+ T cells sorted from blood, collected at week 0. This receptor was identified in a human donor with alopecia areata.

Written as DNA, the CDR3 is TGCGCCAGCAGCCCAAATCTAGCGGGGGTGAACACCGGGGAGCTGTTTTTT. This translates into CASSPNLAGVNTGELFF. The V call is TRBV5-1, the J call TRBJ2-2; 10 bases map to TRBD2. Germline loops: CDR1 SGHRS, CDR2 YFSETQ. The length of the CDR3 is 17 residues. Unmatched junction bases numbered 7, after V lost 4 bases and J lost 1 base.